These 29 T cell receptor beta chains share one sample of origin, sequenced in a study of OX40 agonist ivuxolimab in advanced cancers. Sequencing was performed with immunoSEQ multiplex PCR; in TCRdb, only in-frame clones are kept and a portion is missing. The sample lists over 90,000 clones; around 90% were seen once. Sample: CD4+ or CD8+ T cells sorted from blood, taken in a trial of the OX40 agonist ivuxolimab. The receptors here all came from an adult with an advanced solid tumor such as melanoma, head and neck, liver or kidney cancer.

This chain joins TRBV9 and TRBJ2-1, with 11 bases aligning to TRBD2. The CDR3 covers 15 residues. J gave up 4 bases and V 2 bases, and 2 bases lay outside the gene matches. CDR1 SGDLS and CDR2 YYNGEE come from the germline V gene. In DNA form, the CDR3 reads TGTGCCAGCAGCGTCACTAGCGGGGGATACAATGAGCAGTTCTTC. This sequence encodes CASSVTSGGYNEQFF.

V gene TRBV5-4 combines with J gene TRBJ1-1; D gene uncertain. The CDR3 runs 14 residues. V dropped 4 bases and J dropped 1 base, with 11 bases sitting between them. Per the germline V gene, CDR1 is SGHNT and CDR2 is YYREEE (reference sequence). This CDR3 is CASSTIQRNTEAFF. The CDR3 nucleotides are TGTGCCAGCAGCACGATACAAAGGAACACTGAAGCTTTCTTT.

The V call is TRBV19, the J call TRBJ1-3, with 7 bases identical to TRBD1. After removal of 6 bases from V and 0 bases from J, the junction contained 5 bases not matched to a gene. CDR1 and CDR2 from the germline V gene are LNHDA and SQIVND (reference sequence). The CDR3 loop spans 15 amino acids. CDR3 DNA sequence: TGTGCCAGTAGCCTGACAGGGCCCTCTGGAAACACCATATATTTT. Translating it yields CASSLTGPSGNTIYF.

This clone was recorded once. This chain links TRBV5-4 with TRBJ2-7, with D possibly matching TRBD1 (6 bases). The CDR3 is 15 residues long. Germline V gene data show CDR1 as SGHNT and CDR2 as YYREEE (reference sequence). V was pared by 4 bases and J by 5 bases, with 19 bases between. The CDR3, as DNA: TGTGCCAGCAGCAAAGAGGCCCAGAGGGACAACGAGCAGTACTTC. This codes for CASSKEAQRDNEQYF.

The J gene is TRBJ1-5, the V gene TRBV19, with D hard to call. This CDR3 spans 14 amino acids. V lost 3 bases, J lost 3 bases, and 9 bases lay in between. CDR1 and CDR2 from the germline V gene are LNHDA and SQIVND (reference sequence). The CDR3 DNA reads as TGTGCCAGTAGTATGTTCACAGACAATCAGCCCCAGCATTTT. Amino acid sequence: CASSMFTDNQPQHF.

The chain carries TRBV18 and TRBJ1-3, with D perhaps TRBD1 (5 bases). CDR3 length: 16 residues. V dropped 3 bases and J dropped 4 bases, with 16 bases sitting between them. Looked up from germline, CDR1 is KGHSH and CDR2 is LQKENI. The CDR3 spells CASSPGGRGAGNTIYF. The DNA for the CDR3 is TGTGCCAGCTCACCCGGGGGTCGAGGGGCCGGAAACACCATATATTTT.

The table lists this clone with a count of one. The chain joins TRBV6-1 to TRBJ1-5; TRBD1 might be the D (6 bases). Trimming cost V 1 base and J 5 bases, with 9 bases left between them. Germline CDR1 is MNHNS and CDR2 is SASEGT. This CDR3 has 14 amino acids. CDR3 DNA: TGTGCCAGCAGTGAAGGGCCAGGGGATCAGCCCCAGCATTTT. This translates into CASSEGPGDQPQHF.

The V and J genes are TRBV5-4 and TRBJ1-4; the D gene is possibly TRBD1 (5 bases). In germline, CDR1 is SGHNT, CDR2 YYREEE (reference sequence). V gave up 1 base and J gave up 5 bases, with 12 bases separating them. This CDR3 is built from 15 residues. In DNA form, the CDR3 reads TGTGCCAGCAGCTTGACCGGGGCGGAAAATGAAAAACTGTTTTTT. Its protein is CASSLTGAENEKLFF.

The genes are TRBV18 and TRBJ2-3, with D possibly TRBD1 on 6 matching bases. The length of the CDR3 is 16 residues. Germline CDR1 reads KGHSH; CDR2 reads LQKENI. V dropped 8 bases and J dropped 2 bases, with 20 bases sitting between them. In nucleotides, the CDR3 is TGTGCCAGCCACGCCCTGGCACAGGGTATCACAGATACGCAGTATTTT. This gives the protein CASHALAQGITDTQYF.

The chain has TRBV29-1 and TRBJ1-2, with D perhaps matching TRBD1 (6 bases). The CDR3 is 12 residues long. Trimming stripped 2 bases from V and 4 bases from J, with 8 bases between. Germline V gene sequence: CDR1 SQVTM, CDR2 ANQGSEA. The CDR3: CSVEKGGYGYTF. CDR3 DNA sequence: TGCAGCGTTGAAAAGGGGGGCTATGGCTACACCTTC.

The chain is built from TRBV30 and TRBJ1-2; weak D call: TRBD1 (5 bases). Trimming left V 3 bases short and J 1 base short, with 9 bases between. The germline V gene has CDR1 GTSNPN and CDR2 SVGIG (reference sequence). This CDR3 is 13 amino acids long. CDR3 sequence reads: CAWSMTVNYGYTF. CDR3 DNA sequence: TGTGCCTGGAGCATGACAGTTAACTATGGCTACACCTTC.

The chain links TRBV28 to TRBJ1-2; TRBD1 agrees at 9 bases. V trimming: 6 bases; J trimming: 0 bases; junction bases outside the gene matches: 8. The germline gives CDR1 MDHEN, CDR2 SYDVKM. The CDR3 runs 16 residues. In DNA, the CDR3 is TGTGCCAGCAGACAGACAGGGGGACTTCCTAACTATGGCTACACCTTC. Protein sequence: CASRQTGGLPNYGYTF.

The chain joins TRBV5-1 to TRBJ2-1, with D possibly matching TRBD2 (6 bases). Trimming pared 4 bases from V and 4 bases from J, leaving 15 bases between. The germline gives CDR1 SGHRS, CDR2 YFSETQ. The CDR3 totals 15 residues. CDR3 residues: CASSPVPGLYNEQFF. CDR3 bases: TGCGCCAGCAGCCCGGTACCGGGACTGTACAATGAGCAGTTCTTC.

V gene TRBV6-1 combines with J gene TRBJ1-2; D is undetermined. Trimming removed 6 bases at V and 5 bases at J, with 13 bases between. The length of the CDR3 is 13 residues. Germline values: CDR1 MNHNS, CDR2 SASEGT. CDR3 residues: CASSATGGYGYTF. In DNA form, the CDR3 reads TGTGCCAGCAGCGCGACGGGCGGATATGGCTACACCTTC.

This chain connects TRBV28 to TRBJ2-5; D is perhaps TRBD1 or TRBD2 (6 bases each). Germline loops: CDR1 MDHEN, CDR2 SYDVKM. V shed 8 bases and J shed 5 bases, with 18 bases lying between them. The CDR3 contains 14 residues. The CDR3 sequence is CASSTLGGFETQYF. CDR3 sequence (DNA): TGTGCCAGCTCCACGCTAGGGGGGTTTGAGACCCAGTACTTC.

V usage is TRBV30 and J usage is TRBJ2-7; possible D gene TRBD1, 6 bases. Per the germline V gene, CDR1 is GTSNPN and CDR2 is SVGIG (reference sequence). The CDR3 contains 13 residues. V shed 7 bases and J shed 6 bases, with 19 bases lying between them. The CDR3 DNA reads TGTGCCTTCTCAGCAACAGGGATCGGCGAGCAGTACTTC. The encoded protein is CAFSATGIGEQYF.

V usage is TRBV5-1 and J usage is TRBJ2-7; D may be TRBD1 (6 bases). The CDR3 consists of 12 residues. Between the trimmed V and J ends, which lost 5 bases and 3 bases, there was a span of 9 bases. Germline V lookup: CDR1 SGHRS, CDR2 YFSETQ. CDR3 sequence (DNA): TGCGCCAGCAGTCAGGGGAGCTACGAGCAGTACTTC. Protein sequence: CASSQGSYEQYF.

The chain combines TRBV5-8 with TRBJ1-3, with TRBD1 as a possible D gene (6 bases). From germline, CDR1 is SGHTS and CDR2 YDEGEE. The V gene lost 0 bases and the J gene lost 0 bases, with 13 bases spanning the gap. The CDR3 extends over 17 amino acids. Here the CDR3 reads CASSLGTASYSGNTIYF. The CDR3 region has the DNA TGTGCCAGCAGCTTGGGGACAGCTTCTTACTCTGGAAACACCATATATTTT.

V is TRBV28 and J is TRBJ1-2; tentative D call: TRBD1 (5 bases). Germline V gene lookup returns CDR1 MDHEN and CDR2 SYDVKM. This CDR3 has 13 residues. V lost 6 bases and J lost 4, with 12 bases in between. The chain's CDR3 is CASRSLGTYGYTF. The CDR3 bases are TGTGCCAGCAGGTCCCTGGGGACCTATGGCTACACCTTC.

V usage is TRBV6-5 and J usage is TRBJ2-7; 9 bases map to TRBD1. The ends lost 0 bases at V and 6 bases at J; junction bases unmatched: 6. Germline CDR1 MNHEY, CDR2 SVGAGI. The length of the CDR3 is 15 residues. The CDR3 sequence is CASSYSGTGLSEQYF. As DNA, the CDR3 is TGTGCCAGCAGTTACTCGGGGACAGGGCTTTCCGAGCAGTACTTC.

The chain carries TRBV28 and TRBJ1-1; TRBD1 aligns across 8 bases. V was pared by 3 bases and J by 6 bases, with 6 bases of the junction left unmatched. CDR1 and CDR2 from the germline V gene are MDHEN and SYDVKM. The CDR3 covers 14 residues. CDR3 region: CASSLDRVVSEAFF. CDR3 DNA sequence: TGTGCCAGCAGTTTGGACAGGGTCGTCTCTGAAGCTTTCTTT.

The chain is built from TRBV6-5 and TRBJ2-2; TRBD1 aligns across 12 bases. V trimming: 6 bases; J trimming: 6 bases; junction bases outside the gene matches: 5. Germline V gene data show CDR1 as MNHEY and CDR2 as SVGAGI. There are 15 residues in the CDR3. In DNA form, the CDR3 reads TGTGCCAGCAGCTTCCGGGACAGGGGGCCCGGGGAGCTGTTTTTT. Protein product: CASSFRDRGPGELFF.

This clone appeared a single time. The same CDR3 also results from other DNA sequences found in this sample. The V call is TRBV10-2, the J call TRBJ1-1, with no clear D. The germline CDR1 and CDR2 sequences are WSHSY and SAAADI. The germline V and J ends were trimmed by 2 bases and 1 base, with 5 bases remaining between them. The CDR3 contains 13 residues. The CDR3 sequence is CASSEGGNTEAFF. The CDR3 bases are TGCGCCAGCAGTGAGGGAGGGAACACTGAAGCTTTCTTT.

The chain couples TRBV5-1 to TRBJ2-7; D is possibly TRBD2 (6 bases). The germline gives CDR1 SGHRS, CDR2 YFSETQ. The CDR3 contains 14 residues. V lost 2 bases and J lost 0, with 9 bases in between. CDR3 coding DNA: TGCGCCAGCAGCTTCCGGGAGAACTCCTACGAGCAGTACTTC. This encodes CASSFRENSYEQYF.

V usage is TRBV25-1 and J usage is TRBJ2-1, with a weak D call TRBD1 (5 bases). The CDR3 totals 15 residues. Germline V gene sequence: CDR1 MGHDK, CDR2 SYGVNS. V lost 0 bases and J lost 6, with 12 bases in between. CDR3 sequence: CASSEYFAGLNEQFF. Here the CDR3 DNA reads TGTGCCAGCAGTGAATATTTTGCAGGGCTCAATGAGCAGTTCTTC.

The gene calls are TRBV9 and TRBJ2-1, with TRBD2 matching over 10 bases. V trimming: 4 bases; J trimming: 8 bases; junction bases outside the gene matches: 15. Germline V gene data show CDR1 as SGDLS and CDR2 as YYNGEE. The CDR3 totals 17 residues. Here the CDR3 DNA reads TGTGCCAGCAGCACCGTCCCAATTGGAGCGGGAGGGGATGAGCAGTTCTTC. Protein sequence: CASSTVPIGAGGDEQFF.

The CDR3 DNA is TGCGCCAGCAGCTTACTAGCGGAGACCGGGGAGCTGTTTTTT. Translated, it gives CASSLLAETGELFF. This chain uses TRBV5-1 with TRBJ2-2; 8 bases agree with TRBD2. Unmatched junction bases numbered 2, after V lost 2 bases and J lost 5 bases. Germline V gene sequence: CDR1 SGHRS, CDR2 YFSETQ. CDR3 length equals 14 residues.

The V gene is TRBV7-6, the J gene TRBJ2-7; D is unresolved. The V and J ends lost 5 bases and 3 bases respectively, with 8 bases between them. The CDR3 extends over 12 amino acids. Germline V CDR1 and CDR2: SGHVS, FNYEAQ. The CDR3 coding sequence is TGTGCCAGCAGCCGTAACAGCTACGAGCAGTACTTC. Residues: CASSRNSYEQYF. The whole variable domain, remainder taken from reference TRBV7-6 and TRBJ2-7, is GAGVSQSPRYKVTKRGQDVALRCDPISGHVSLYWYRQALGQGPEFLTYFNYEAQQDKSGLPNDRFSAERPEGSISTLTIQRTEQRDSAMYRCASSRNSYEQYFGPGTRLTVT.

The rearrangement joins TRBV4-1 to TRBJ2-5, with 9 nucleotides matching TRBD1. The DNA end lines up better with TRBJ2-7; the J call may be wrong. The CDR3 consists of 15 residues. Germline CDR1 is MGHRA and CDR2 is YSYEKL. The CDR3 reads CASSDGGQGEGEQYF. CDR3 bases: TGCGCCAGCAGCGATGGGGGACAGGGTGAGGGCGAGCAGTACTTC.